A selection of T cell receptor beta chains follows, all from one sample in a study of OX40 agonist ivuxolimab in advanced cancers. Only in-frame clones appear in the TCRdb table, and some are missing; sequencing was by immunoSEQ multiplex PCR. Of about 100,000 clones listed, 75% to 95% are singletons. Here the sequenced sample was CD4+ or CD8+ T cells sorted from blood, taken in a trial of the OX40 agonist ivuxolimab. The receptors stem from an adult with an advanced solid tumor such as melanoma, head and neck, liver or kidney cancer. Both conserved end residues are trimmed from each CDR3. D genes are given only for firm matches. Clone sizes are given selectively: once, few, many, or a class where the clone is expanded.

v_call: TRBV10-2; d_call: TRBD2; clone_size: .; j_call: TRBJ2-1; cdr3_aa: ASMETSGRVGEQF
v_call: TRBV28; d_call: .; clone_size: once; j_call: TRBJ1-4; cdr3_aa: ASIFAGVAEKLF
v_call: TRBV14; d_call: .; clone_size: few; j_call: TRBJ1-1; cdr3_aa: ASSQAGTKNTEAF
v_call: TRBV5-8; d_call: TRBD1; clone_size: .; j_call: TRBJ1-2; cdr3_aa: ASSLAGTDLDYGYT
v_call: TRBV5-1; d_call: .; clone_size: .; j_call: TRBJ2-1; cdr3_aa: ASSLGTPTYSYNEQF
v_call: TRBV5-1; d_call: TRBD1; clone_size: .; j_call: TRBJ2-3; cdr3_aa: ASSPGQGSDTQY
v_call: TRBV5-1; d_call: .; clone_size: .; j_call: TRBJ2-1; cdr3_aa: ASRSRDPNHEQF
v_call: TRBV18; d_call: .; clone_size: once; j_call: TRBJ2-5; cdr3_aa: ASSPGKTQY
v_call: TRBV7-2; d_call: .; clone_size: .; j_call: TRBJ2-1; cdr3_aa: ASSRVAGTGEQF
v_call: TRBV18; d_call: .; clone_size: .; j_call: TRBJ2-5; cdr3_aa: ASSPGQQETQY
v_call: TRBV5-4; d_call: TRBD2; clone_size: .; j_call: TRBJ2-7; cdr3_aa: ASSTPTSGRAYEQY
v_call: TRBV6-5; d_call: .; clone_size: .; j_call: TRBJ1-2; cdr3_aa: ASSYHTGNYGYT
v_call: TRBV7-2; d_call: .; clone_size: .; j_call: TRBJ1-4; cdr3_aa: ASRIPGNEKLF
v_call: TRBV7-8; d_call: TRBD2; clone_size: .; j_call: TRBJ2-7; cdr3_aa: ASSFSLTAGGYEQY
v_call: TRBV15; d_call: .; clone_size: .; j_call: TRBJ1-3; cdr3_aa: ATRRADSGNTIY
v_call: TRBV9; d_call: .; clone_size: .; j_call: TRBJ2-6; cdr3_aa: ASTSSSGANVLT
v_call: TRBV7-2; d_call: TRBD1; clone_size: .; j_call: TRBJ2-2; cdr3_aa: ASSSSGTATGELF
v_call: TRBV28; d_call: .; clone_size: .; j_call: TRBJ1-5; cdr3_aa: ASSLWWDSNQPQH
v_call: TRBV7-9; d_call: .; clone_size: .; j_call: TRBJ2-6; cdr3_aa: ASSESGPGANVLT
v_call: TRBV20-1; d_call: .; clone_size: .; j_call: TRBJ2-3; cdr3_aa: SAMALYTQY
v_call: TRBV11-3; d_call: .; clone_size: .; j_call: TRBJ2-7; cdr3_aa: ASSSTWNEQY
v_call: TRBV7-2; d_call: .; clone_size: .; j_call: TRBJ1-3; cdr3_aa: ASSLNLSGNTIY
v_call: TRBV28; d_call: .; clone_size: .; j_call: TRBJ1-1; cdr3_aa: ASSLRGTEAF
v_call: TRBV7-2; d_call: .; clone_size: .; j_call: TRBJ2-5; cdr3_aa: ASSAGRETQY
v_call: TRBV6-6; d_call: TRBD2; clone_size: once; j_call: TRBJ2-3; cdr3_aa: ASSFSGEGADTQY
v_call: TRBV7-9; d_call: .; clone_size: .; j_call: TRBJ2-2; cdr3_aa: ASSLAVRQSNTGELF